The sequence of this T cell receptor beta chain was determined in a study of shared clonotypes between healthy human individuals (dated by TCRdb to 2018 to 2021). Notes on the research overall: The cohort included three men and a couple of women between 18 and 49 years of age. For each donor, three plates each were used for CD4 naive and CD4 memory, two plates were used for CD8 naive, and one plate was used for CD8 memory. Leukapheresis yielded between about 0.94 and 8.9 billion PBMCs per donor. To estimate repertoire size and how much clonotypes are shared between individuals, the study performed deep sequencing of blood TCR repertoires from a few healthy adults. Different laboratories and diverse techniques were used to prepare libraries and sequence TCR repertoires, to increase sequencing depth and limit assay-specific biases.

The CDR3 spans 16 residues, from the cysteine through the phenylalanine. The only DNA kept is the CDR3, 48 bases in frame from the first base. CDR1 and CDR2, looked up from the germline V gene, are SGHDT and YYEEEE. Clipping removes 3 bases from V and 2 bases from J, with 10 as the unmatched junction base count. Using the deep immunoSEQ assay, TCR CDR3 regions were amplified from genomic DNA by multiplex PCR. For each cell subset, the extracted genomic DNA was distributed evenly across all wells of several immunoSEQ 96-well plates, and each plate served as one replicate. For sorted subsets, each replicate PCR was loaded with about 0.2 ug genomic DNA, equivalent to 30,000 to 35,000 T cell genomes. Purified libraries were quantified with a Qubit 3.0 fluorometer, sized on a Bioanalyzer 2100, and re-quantified with the KAPA Library Quantification kit. Every immunoSEQ 96-well plate was sequenced on a dedicated single-read 150-cycle Illumina NextSeq 550 flow cell. The paper's processing steps were these. The immunoSEQ output contained only junctional sequences without quality scores, so filtering could not match that applied to full-length reads. To assign V/J genes and CDR3, sequences were annotated using PyIR, a Python wrapper for IgBLAST v1.9, with IMGT germline references. Reads with weak V/J assignments (E-value above 1e-6), missing CDR3, stop codons, out-of-frame junctions, or ambiguous translated residues were removed. V3J clonotypes were defined as sequences sharing an identical inferred V gene, J gene, and CDR3 amino acid sequence. The percentage overlap between two repertoires was calculated by dividing the number of shared unique clonotypes by the size of the smaller repertoire. Three approaches were used to assess repertoire richness: RTK rarefaction, the Chao1 estimator, and Recon v2.1 estimates of unobserved clonotypes. Generation probabilities were computed with OLGA for all TCRbeta clonotypes obtained by the gDNA method from a handful of donors. The immuneACCESS repertoire file appears here via TCRdb, limited to in-frame rearrangements. These files lack a portion of the clones; in checked studies, under half of the deficit traces to unresolved V genes, and the cause of the others is not known. Clonal size and the V and J genes are those of that table, whereas D and trimming came from the DNA. For this sample there are a few hundred thousand clones; roughly 70% appear just once. About a tenth of the sample is held by the ten biggest clonotypes.

Study-level results and caveats: Because the study included a small number of donors, the genetic and exposure-history diversity represented was limited. Across a handful of donors, approximately 5% of naive CD4, roughly 3.8% of naive CD8, 2% to 2.5% of memory CD4, and around 0.4% of memory CD8 clonotypes were shared. Larger estimated clonotype richness was generally found for naive subsets than for memory subsets. Pairwise subsampling led to the expectation that sequencing depth would affect the degree of clonotype sharing among donors. Compared with non-shared clonotypes, the clonotypes found in all four sorted-subset donors had higher generation probabilities. Rarefaction of sorted-subset datasets indicated incomplete sequencing despite the large sequencing depth. Sampling was restricted to blood, and TCR repertoires in tissue are likely to differ from TCR repertoires in blood.

In the case of this clone: This clone's antigen is unknown. No much larger clonotype is one base removed from it; base qualities were not supplied.

Donors were healthy HIV-negative adults with no recently reported acute infections or vaccinations. Every donor was a Caucasian adult living in Nashville, Tennessee, USA. CD4+ T cells were enriched through magnetic negative selection, after which naive cells were positively selected on CD45RA and the remaining negative fraction served as the memory subset. Blood was obtained by leukapheresis, after which PBMCs were separated by Ficoll-Histopaque density gradient centrifugation and cryopreserved in liquid nitrogen vapor phase. Purity and quantity of every magnetically sorted T cell population were checked by analytical flow cytometry. Genomic DNA was isolated from each sorted fraction and quantified by UV absorbance on a Nanodrop 2000c.

The TCR was taken from a man aged 25 to 45 in good health. Sequences were obtained from memory CD4+ T cells sorted from blood. The cell subset or site label here, explained by the study, means: CD45RA-negative fraction. The sequence joins TRBV5-6 to TRBJ2-7, and TRBD2 matches 8 of the central bases. The DNA sequence follows: TGTGCCAGCAGCTCACTCTCGACTAGCGCAGCCTACGAGCAGTACTTC. It is translated as CASSSLSTSAAYEQYF.